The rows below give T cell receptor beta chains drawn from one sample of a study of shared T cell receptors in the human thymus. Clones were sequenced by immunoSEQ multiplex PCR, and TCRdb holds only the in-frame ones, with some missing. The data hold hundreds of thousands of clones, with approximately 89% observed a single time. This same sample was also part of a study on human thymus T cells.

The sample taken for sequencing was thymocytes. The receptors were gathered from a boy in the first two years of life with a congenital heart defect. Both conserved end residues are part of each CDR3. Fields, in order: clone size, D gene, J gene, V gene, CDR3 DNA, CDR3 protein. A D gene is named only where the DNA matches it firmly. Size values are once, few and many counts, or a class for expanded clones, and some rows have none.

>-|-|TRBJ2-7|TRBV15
TGTGCCACCCTAGCGCCAGACTCCTTCGACGAGCAGTACTTC
CATLAPDSFDEQYF
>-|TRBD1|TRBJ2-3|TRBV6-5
TGTGCCAGTCAGGGCAGGGGGAGCACAGATACGCAGTATTTT
CASQGRGSTDTQYF
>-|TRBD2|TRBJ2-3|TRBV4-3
TGCGCCAGCAGCCAAGATGATGTGAAGCGGGGACTAGATACGCAGTATTTT
CASSQDDVKRGLDTQYF
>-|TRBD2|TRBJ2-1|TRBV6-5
TGTGCCAGCAGTTCCGGGACTAGACTTACGCGGCAGTTCTTC
CASSSGTRLTRQFF
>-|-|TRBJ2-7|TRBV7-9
TGTGCCAGCAGCCTAGCAGGGGATTACGAGCAGTACTTC
CASSLAGDYEQYF
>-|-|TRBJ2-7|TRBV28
TGTGCCAGCAGTTTGCACCGGGACACCAGCTCCTACGAGCAGTACTTC
CASSLHRDTSSYEQYF
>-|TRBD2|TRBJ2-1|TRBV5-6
TGTGCCAGCAGCCCCGAGGGGAGGGGCGGGAATGAGCAGTTCTTC
CASSPEGRGGNEQFF
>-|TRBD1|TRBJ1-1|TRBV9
TGTGCCAGCAGCGTAGGGGACAGGGGGCTCACTGAAGCTTTCTTT
CASSVGDRGLTEAFF
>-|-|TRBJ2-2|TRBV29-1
TGCAGCGTAATCGTGGTAGTGGGGGGTTCGGGCACCGGGGAGCTGTTTTTT
CSVIVVVGGSGTGELFF
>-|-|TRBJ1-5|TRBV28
TGTGCCAGCAGCCGTGCTCCGGGACATATGAAAGATCAGCCCCAGCATTTT
CASSRAPGHMKDQPQHF
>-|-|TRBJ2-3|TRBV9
TGTGCCAGCAGCGTAGGGACGGGAGCGGATAGTAGCACAGATACGCAGTATTTT
CASSVGTGADSSTDTQYF
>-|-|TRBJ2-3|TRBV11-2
TGTGCCAGCAGCTTAATGGGGCTCACAGATACGCAGTATTTT
CASSLMGLTDTQYF
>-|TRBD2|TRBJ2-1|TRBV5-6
TGTGCCAGCAGCCAAAGGGTGGGAGGGCGCTACAATGAGCAGTTCTTC
CASSQRVGGRYNEQFF
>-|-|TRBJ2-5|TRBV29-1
TGCAGCGTTGAAGATCTTTTCACCGATCAGGGCCCATGGACCCAGTACTTC
CSVEDLFTDQGPWTQYF
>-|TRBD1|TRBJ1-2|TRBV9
TGTGCCAGCAGCGCGGGACAGGCTAACTATGGCTACACCTTC
CASSAGQANYGYTF
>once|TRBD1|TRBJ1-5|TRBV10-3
TGTGCCATCAGTGAGTACGCCGGGACAGAGTTTAATCAGCCCCAGCATTTT
CAISEYAGTEFNQPQHF
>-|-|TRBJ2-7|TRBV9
TGTGCCAGCAGCGTGGACCAGGGTTCCCACGAGCAGTACTTC
CASSVDQGSHEQYF
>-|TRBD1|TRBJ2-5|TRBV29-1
TGCAGCGCCACCTCAAAAAAAGGGGGCAGGAAGAGGCAAGAGACCCAGTACTTC
CSATSKKGGRKRQETQYF
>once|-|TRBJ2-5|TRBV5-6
TGTGCCAGCAGCTTGGCCACAACTGAGGGAGAGGAGACCCAGTACTTC
CASSLATTEGEETQYF
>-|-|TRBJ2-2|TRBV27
TGTGCCAGCAGTTTATCGAAGGAATTTGGACAGCGCACCGGGGAGCTGTTTTTT
CASSLSKEFGQRTGELFF
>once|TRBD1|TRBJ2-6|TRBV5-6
TGTGCCAGCAGCCATCCGGGACAGGAGGCTTCTGGGGCCAACGTCCTGACTTTC
CASSHPGQEASGANVLTF
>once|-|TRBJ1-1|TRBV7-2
TGTGCCAGCAGCTTAGGGCAGGGAATCGGCACTGAAGCTTTCTTT
CASSLGQGIGTEAFF
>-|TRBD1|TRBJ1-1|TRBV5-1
TGCGCCAGCAGCTCCACCTCCCAGGGGGCGAACACTGAAGCTTTCTTT
CASSSTSQGANTEAFF
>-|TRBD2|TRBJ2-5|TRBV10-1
TGCGCCAGCAGTGTCGGACTAGCGGGGCGAGAGACCCAGTACTTC
CASSVGLAGRETQYF
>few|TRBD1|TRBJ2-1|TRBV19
TGTGCCAGTAGACCGGGGGACAGGACAGTGGCTGAGCAGTTCTTC
CASRPGDRTVAEQFF
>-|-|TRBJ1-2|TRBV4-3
TGCGCCAGCAGCCAAGAGCACAGTCATTCCTATGGCTACACCTTC
CASSQEHSHSYGYTF
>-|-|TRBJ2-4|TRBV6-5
TGTGCCAGCAGACCAGGGGGGGCCAAAAACATTCAGTACTTC
CASRPGGAKNIQYF
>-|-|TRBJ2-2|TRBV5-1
TGCGCCAGCAGCTTGGGACAGAAGAACACCGGGGAGCTGTTTTTT
CASSLGQKNTGELFF
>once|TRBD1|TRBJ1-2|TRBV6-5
TGTGCCAGCAGTTACAAGACAGGGGCCAACTATGGCTACACCTTC
CASSYKTGANYGYTF
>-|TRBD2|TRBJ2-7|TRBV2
TGTGCCAGCAGTGGGACTAGCTCCTACGAGCAGTACTTC
CASSGTSSYEQYF
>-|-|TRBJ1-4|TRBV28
TGTGCCAGCAGAAACAGACAGGTTGCTAATGAAAAACTGTTTTTT
CASRNRQVANEKLFF
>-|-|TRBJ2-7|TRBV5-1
TGCGCCAGCTCTTACGGGAGTGGCGACGAGCAGTACTTC
CASSYGSGDEQYF
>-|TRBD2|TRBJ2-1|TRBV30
TGTGCCTGGAGGTTCGGGACTAGCGGCAATGAGCAGTTCTTC
CAWRFGTSGNEQFF
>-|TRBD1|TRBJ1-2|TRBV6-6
TGTGCCAGCACCAAATTCACGGGACAGGGATTAGGTGGCTACACCTTC
CASTKFTGQGLGGYTF
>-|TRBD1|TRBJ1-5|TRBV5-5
TGTGCCAGCAGCCCTCAGTGCGGGACAGGGTCTTGCAATCAGCCCCAGCATTTT
CASSPQCGTGSCNQPQHF
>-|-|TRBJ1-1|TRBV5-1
TGCGCCAGCAGCTCCCCAGGGGAATCCCTAAACACTGAAGCTTTCTTT
CASSSPGESLNTEAFF
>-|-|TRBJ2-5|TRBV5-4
TGTGCCAGCAGCTTGGGACAGGCCCAAGAGACCCAGTACTTC
CASSLGQAQETQYF
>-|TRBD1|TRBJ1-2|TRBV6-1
TGTGCCAGCAGTGTGACAGGGGGCAGCAATGGCTACACCTTC
CASSVTGGSNGYTF
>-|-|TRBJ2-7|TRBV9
TGTGCCAGCAGCGTAGGATACCAGGGATCCTACGAGCAGTACTTC
CASSVGYQGSYEQYF
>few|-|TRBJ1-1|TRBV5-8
TGTGCCAGCAGCTGGGGAGACACTGAAGCTTTCTTT
CASSWGDTEAFF
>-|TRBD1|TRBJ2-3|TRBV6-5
TGTGCCAGCAGTTACTCGGGACAGGGGAGGACAGATACGCAGTATTTT
CASSYSGQGRTDTQYF
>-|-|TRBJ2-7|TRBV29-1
TGCAGCGTTGGGAGGGTTTACGAGCAGTACTTC
CSVGRVYEQYF
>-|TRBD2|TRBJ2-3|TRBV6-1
TGTGCCAGCAGTGGCCCCACTAGCGGGGGGAACACAGATACGCAGTATTTT
CASSGPTSGGNTDTQYF
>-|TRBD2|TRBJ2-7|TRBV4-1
TGCGCCAGCAGCCAAGACACAGGACTAGCGGCCTACGAGCAGTACTTC
CASSQDTGLAAYEQYF
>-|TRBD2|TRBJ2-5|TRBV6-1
TGTGCCAGCAGTGTAGTAGCGGGGTCCCGAGAGACCCAGTACTTC
CASSVVAGSRETQYF
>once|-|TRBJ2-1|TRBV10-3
TGTGCCATCAGTGTGGGAATGACTACATGGGAGCAGTTCTTC
CAISVGMTTWEQFF
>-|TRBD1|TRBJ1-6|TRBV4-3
TGCGCCAGCAGCCAGACAGGGAACTCCTATAATTCACCCCTCCACTTT
CASSQTGNSYNSPLHF
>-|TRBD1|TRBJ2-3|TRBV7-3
TGTGCCAGCAGCCAAGGGACAGGGGGGACAGATACGCAGTATTTT
CASSQGTGGTDTQYF
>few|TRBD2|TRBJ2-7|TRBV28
TGTGCCAGCAGAGTTAAACTGAGCGGGAGGGCCTACGAGCAGTACTTC
CASRVKLSGRAYEQYF
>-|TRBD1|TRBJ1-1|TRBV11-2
TGTGCCAGCAGTTTAGGATTCTCCAGGGACAGCAACACTGAAGCTTTCTTT
CASSLGFSRDSNTEAFF
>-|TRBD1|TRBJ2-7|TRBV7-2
TGTGCCAGCAGCTCTGACAGGGGGCCACTCTACGAGCAGTACTTC
CASSSDRGPLYEQYF
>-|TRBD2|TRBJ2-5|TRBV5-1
TGCGCCAGCAGCTTGTCAATGCGGGGGAGAGAAGAGACCCAGTACTTC
CASSLSMRGREETQYF
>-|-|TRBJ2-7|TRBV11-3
TGTGCCAGCAGCTTATTGGGAGTCCCCTACGAGCAGTACTTC
CASSLLGVPYEQYF
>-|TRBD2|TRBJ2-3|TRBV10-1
TGCGCCAGCAGTGAGGGGACTAGGGGCACAGATACGCAGTATTTT
CASSEGTRGTDTQYF
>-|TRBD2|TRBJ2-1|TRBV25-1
TGTGCCATCTCAAGCGGGGGGGCCGGTGGTGAGCAGTTCTTC
CAISSGGAGGEQFF